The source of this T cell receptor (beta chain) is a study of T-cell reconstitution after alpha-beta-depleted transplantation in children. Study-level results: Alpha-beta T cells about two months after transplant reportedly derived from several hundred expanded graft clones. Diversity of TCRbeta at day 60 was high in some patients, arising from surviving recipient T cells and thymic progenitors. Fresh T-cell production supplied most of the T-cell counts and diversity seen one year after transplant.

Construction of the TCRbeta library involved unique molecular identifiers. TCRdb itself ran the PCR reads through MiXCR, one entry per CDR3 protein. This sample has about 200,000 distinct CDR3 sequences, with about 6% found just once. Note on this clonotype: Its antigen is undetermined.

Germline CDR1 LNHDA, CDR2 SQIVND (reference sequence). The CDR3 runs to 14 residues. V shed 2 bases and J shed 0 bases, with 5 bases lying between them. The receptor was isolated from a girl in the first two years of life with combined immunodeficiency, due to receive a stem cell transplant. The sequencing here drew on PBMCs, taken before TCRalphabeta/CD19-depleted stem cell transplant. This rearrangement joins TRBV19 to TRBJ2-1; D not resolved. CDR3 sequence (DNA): TGTGCCAGTAGTATACGTCCCTCCTACAATGAGCAGTTCTTC. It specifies CASSIRPSYNEQFF.